The sequence of this T cell receptor beta chain was determined in a study of T cell changes during pregnancy in multiple sclerosis. Losses at the gene ends were 4 bases for V and 0 bases for J; bases not matched to a gene: 5. CDR1 is SGHAT and CDR2 is FQNNGV in the germline V gene. The CDR3 spans 16 residues. Sequencing used immunoSEQ multiplex PCR; TCRdb keeps in-frame clones, though not all of them. This sample yields 45,000 or so clones, of which about 96% are seen a single time; 0.89% belongs to the top ten. The sample consisted of peripheral blood, taken in the second trimester of pregnancy. This chain joins TRBV11-2 and TRBJ2-1, with 8 bases fitting TRBD2. The receptor comes from a female donor with multiple sclerosis, enrolled in a pregnancy study. CDR3 bases: TGTGCCAGCAGCTCTACTAGCGGAGTCTCCTACAATGAGCAGTTCTTC. It translates to CASSSTSGVSYNEQFF.